These T cell receptor beta chains were read from a single sample in a study of cytomegalovirus exposure and HLA in healthy donors. Sequenced by immunoSEQ multiplex PCR; TCRdb stores in-frame clones only, minus some. Here the sample spans about 85,000 clones, approximately 80% being singletons. The specimen was PBMCs. The source of these receptors is a man between 50 and 59 years old in good health and CMV-seropositive. The CDR3 runs from the conserved cysteine through the conserved F or W. Clone sizes are given selectively: once, few, many, or a class where the clone is expanded.

V: TRBV30
size: NA
J: TRBJ1-1
CDR3: CAWSVHSGTEAFF

V: TRBV19
size: few
J: TRBJ1-1
CDR3: CASSTLFRQGANTEAFF

V: TRBV19
size: NA
J: TRBJ2-7
CDR3: CASSPEFGQGIHEQYF

V: TRBV27
size: NA
J: TRBJ2-5
CDR3: CASSSGGDFETQYF

V: TRBV7-9
size: NA
J: TRBJ2-1
CDR3: CASSLASGRSYEQFF

V: TRBV19
size: NA
J: TRBJ2-1
CDR3: CASRFRDRAVEQFF

V: TRBV10-3
size: NA
J: TRBJ1-4
CDR3: CAISETGGWEKLFF

V: TRBV29-1
size: NA
J: TRBJ1-2
CDR3: CSVARANGYTF

V: TRBV5-4
size: NA
J: TRBJ2-7
CDR3: CASSDTSLEQYF

V: TRBV30
size: NA
J: TRBJ2-1
CDR3: CAWQTYNEQFF

V: TRBV7-7
size: once
J: TRBJ2-3
CDR3: CASSPRVAESTDTQYF

V: TRBV5-4
size: NA
J: TRBJ1-1
CDR3: CASNQDREGEAFF

V: TRBV5-1
size: NA
J: TRBJ2-3
CDR3: CASSPQRELLFGTDTQYF

V: TRBV7-9
size: NA
J: TRBJ1-1
CDR3: CSSSRNTAEAFF

V: TRBV25-1
size: NA
J: TRBJ2-2
CDR3: CASSDGTRRGGELFF

V: TRBV19
size: NA
J: TRBJ1-1
CDR3: CASSIDLGHMNTEAFF

V: TRBV5-1
size: NA
J: TRBJ2-5
CDR3: CASSRGSKETQYF

V: TRBV29-1
size: few
J: TRBJ2-7
CDR3: CSAVGGQGAVEQYF

V: TRBV29-1
size: NA
J: TRBJ2-7
CDR3: CSVSSGRARRSYEQYF

V: TRBV4-3
size: NA
J: TRBJ1-3
CDR3: CASSPTAGGSSGNTIYF

V: TRBV2
size: NA
J: TRBJ2-5
CDR3: CASRPLDPKGETQYF

V: TRBV7-9
size: NA
J: TRBJ2-2
CDR3: CASSARTTYTGELFF

V: TRBV5-6
size: NA
J: TRBJ2-5
CDR3: CASSQSPLQGTYAETQYF

V: TRBV11-2
size: NA
J: TRBJ2-3
CDR3: CASSRGGRGSDTQYF

V: TRBV7-3
size: NA
J: TRBJ2-1
CDR3: CASSLGTASVNEQFF

V: TRBV19
size: NA
J: TRBJ2-1
CDR3: CASSKRTSGTLSDEQFF

V: TRBV10-3
size: NA
J: TRBJ2-7
CDR3: CAISETQTQGANEQYF

V: TRBV6-5
size: NA
J: TRBJ1-2
CDR3: CASRQLIFPGGYTF

V: TRBV15
size: once
J: TRBJ2-1
CDR3: CATRGTGGYTMGDEQFF

V: TRBV4-1
size: NA
J: TRBJ1-6
CDR3: CASSQVGLNSPLHF

V: TRBV5-1
size: NA
J: TRBJ1-2
CDR3: CASKTGTGFSGYGYTF

V: TRBV5-1
size: NA
J: TRBJ2-1
CDR3: CASSLAPRDNEQFF

V: TRBV4-3
size: NA
J: TRBJ1-1
CDR3: CASSYRRVENTEAFF

V: TRBV30
size: once
J: TRBJ1-4
CDR3: CAWSVQGGYREKLFF

V: TRBV5-4
size: NA
J: TRBJ2-7
CDR3: CASSSGSRRGEQYF

V: TRBV2
size: once
J: TRBJ2-1
CDR3: CASSVIRLAGVEQFF

V: TRBV6-1
size: NA
J: TRBJ1-2
CDR3: CASSESTTPNYGYTF

V: TRBV15
size: NA
J: TRBJ2-7
CDR3: CATSLSPSGQLPYEQYF

V: TRBV7-6
size: few
J: TRBJ2-3
CDR3: CASSYSSGISADTQYF

V: TRBV19
size: NA
J: TRBJ1-4
CDR3: CASSRKWGGTINTNEKLFF

V: TRBV7-9
size: NA
J: TRBJ2-7
CDR3: CSSSTTGYEQYF

V: TRBV7-2
size: few
J: TRBJ2-1
CDR3: CASSLSSEYNEQFF

V: TRBV13
size: NA
J: TRBJ2-3
CDR3: CASSFGTPGEADTQYF

V: TRBV19
size: once
J: TRBJ2-2
CDR3: CASERQGNTGELFF

V: TRBV4-1
size: NA
J: TRBJ1-1
CDR3: CASSPSGLSEGFF

V: TRBV9
size: NA
J: NA
CDR3: CASSGSPGQNYEQYF

V: TRBV2
size: NA
J: TRBJ2-1
CDR3: CASITGYNEQFF

V: TRBV6-5
size: NA
J: TRBJ2-7
CDR3: CASTRTGSYEQYF

V: TRBV4-1
size: few
J: TRBJ2-3
CDR3: CASSQQTSGYTDTQYF

V: TRBV5-1
size: NA
J: TRBJ2-2
CDR3: CASSPPGQGPGELFF

V: TRBV19
size: NA
J: TRBJ2-1
CDR3: CASSPRAAPEQFF

V: TRBV29-1
size: NA
J: TRBJ1-1
CDR3: CSVSTQGAGTEAFF

V: TRBV5-4
size: NA
J: TRBJ2-1
CDR3: CASSLGGTRGNEQFF

V: TRBV4-2
size: NA
J: TRBJ2-2
CDR3: CASSPSSGELFF